One and the same sample provided the 9 T cell receptor beta chains below, sequenced in a study of T cell changes during pregnancy in multiple sclerosis. The data were produced by immunoSEQ multiplex PCR, yet TCRdb's version contains in-frame clones alone and is incomplete. The data hold more than 65,000 clones, with 80% to 90% observed a single time. The sample in question was peripheral blood, obtained before pregnancy. Every receptor here comes from a female donor with multiple sclerosis, enrolled in a pregnancy study.

The chain has TRBV5-1 and TRBJ2-3; D is unresolved. CDR1 and CDR2 (germline): SGHRS, YFSETQ. Trimming shortened V by 5 bases and J by 4 bases, and 8 bases separated the two germline ends. The CDR3 contains 12 residues. DNA for the CDR3: TGCGCCAGCAGGGCAGAGGCAGATACGCAGTATTTT. It yields the protein CASRAEADTQYF.

This chain links TRBV4-1 with TRBJ2-7; D might be TRBD1 (6 bases). This CDR3 comprises 15 residues. V was cut by 0 bases and J by 2 bases, with 11 bases left in between. Germline CDR1 MGHRA, CDR2 YSYEKL. The CDR3 sequence: CASSQDTRGAYEQYF. The CDR3 DNA reads as TGCGCCAGCAGCCAAGATACCAGGGGAGCCTACGAGCAGTACTTC.

The genes are TRBV5-1 and TRBJ2-5, with D possibly TRBD2 on 6 matching bases. Germline V gene lookup returns CDR1 SGHRS and CDR2 YFSETQ. V lost 3 bases and J 2 bases, leaving 14 bases between the germline ends. CDR3 length equals 15 residues. This CDR3 is CASSWAGQAQETQYF. CDR3 bases: TGCGCCAGCAGCTGGGCGGGGCAGGCGCAAGAGACCCAGTACTTC.

This chain connects TRBV5-4 to TRBJ2-3; 11 bases are a match to TRBD2. With 2 bases clipped from V and 7 bases from J, the junction kept 9 bases outside the gene matches. Germline-derived CDR1 and CDR2 are SGHNT and YYREEE (reference sequence). The CDR3 consists of 16 residues. The CDR3 region has the DNA TGTGCCAGCAGCTTTTCCGGGACTAGCGGTTTCTATACGCAGTATTTT. It is translated as CASSFSGTSGFYTQYF.

This chain joins TRBV5-4 and TRBJ1-5; 8 nucleotides line up with TRBD1. J gave up 0 bases and V 4 bases, and 9 bases lay outside the gene matches. The CDR3 is 17 amino acids. Germline V CDR1 and CDR2: SGHNT, YYREEE (reference sequence). CDR3 nucleotides: TGTGCCAGCAGCCCAGGGGGCGAAGGGGATAGCAATCAGCCCCAGCATTTT. It codes for CASSPGGEGDSNQPQHF.

The gene calls are TRBV5-1 and TRBJ2-5; tentatively, D is TRBD2 (6 bases). V was clipped by 0 bases and J by 5 bases, with 17 bases between them. Germline-derived CDR1 and CDR2 are SGHRS and YFSETQ. This CDR3 is 16 amino acids long. CDR3 protein: CASSLVGDFQRETQYF. Here the CDR3 DNA reads TGCGCCAGCAGCTTGGTTGGGGACTTTCAAAGGGAGACCCAGTACTTC. The full variable domain, rest sourced from reference TRBV5-1 and TRBJ2-5, is KAGVTQTPRYLIKTRGQQVTLSCSPISGHRSVSWYQQTPGQGLQFLFEYFSETQRNKGNFPGRFSGRQFSNSRSEMNVSTLELGDSALYLCASSLVGDFQRETQYFGPGTRLLVL.

V gene TRBV5-6 combines with J gene TRBJ2-1; D is possibly TRBD2 (6 bases). The CDR3 consists of 14 residues. Germline loops: CDR1 SGHDT, CDR2 YYEEEE. V lost 0 bases and J lost 8, with 12 bases in between. CDR3 sequence: CASSLAGLMHEQFF. The CDR3 bases are TGTGCCAGCAGCTTGGCGGGACTCATGCATGAGCAGTTCTTC.

V usage is TRBV7-8 and J usage is TRBJ2-7; 9 nucleotides align to TRBD1. Per the germline V gene, CDR1 is SGHVS and CDR2 is FQNEAQ. The CDR3 has 15 residues. The V gene end was trimmed by 2 bases and the J gene end by 5 bases; junction bases not matched to a gene: 7. This CDR3 reads CASSLINRGLDEQYF. For the CDR3, the DNA is TGTGCCAGCAGCTTAATTAACAGGGGGCTGGACGAGCAGTACTTC.

The J gene is TRBJ2-1, the V gene TRBV5-1, with TRBD2 matching 7 bases. This CDR3 is 17 amino acids long. Germline V CDR1 and CDR2: SGHRS, YFSETQ. The trim removed 2 bases at V and 2 bases at J, leaving 10 bases unmatched. This CDR3 is CASSFQTASGAYNEQFF. DNA for the CDR3: TGCGCCAGCAGCTTTCAAACCGCAAGCGGGGCCTACAATGAGCAGTTCTTC.